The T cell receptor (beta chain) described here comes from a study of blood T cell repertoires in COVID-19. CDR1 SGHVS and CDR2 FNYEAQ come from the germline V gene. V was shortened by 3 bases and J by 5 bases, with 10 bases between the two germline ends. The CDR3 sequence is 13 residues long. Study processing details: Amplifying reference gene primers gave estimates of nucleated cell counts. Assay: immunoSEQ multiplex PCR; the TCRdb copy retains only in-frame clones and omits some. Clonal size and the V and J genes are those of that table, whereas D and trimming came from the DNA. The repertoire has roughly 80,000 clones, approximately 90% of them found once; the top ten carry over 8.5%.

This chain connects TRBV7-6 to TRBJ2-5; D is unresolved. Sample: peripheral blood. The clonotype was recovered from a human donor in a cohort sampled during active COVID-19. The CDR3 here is CASSLERTETQYF. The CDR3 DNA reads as TGTGCCAGCAGCTTGGAGAGAACGGAGACCCAGTACTTC.